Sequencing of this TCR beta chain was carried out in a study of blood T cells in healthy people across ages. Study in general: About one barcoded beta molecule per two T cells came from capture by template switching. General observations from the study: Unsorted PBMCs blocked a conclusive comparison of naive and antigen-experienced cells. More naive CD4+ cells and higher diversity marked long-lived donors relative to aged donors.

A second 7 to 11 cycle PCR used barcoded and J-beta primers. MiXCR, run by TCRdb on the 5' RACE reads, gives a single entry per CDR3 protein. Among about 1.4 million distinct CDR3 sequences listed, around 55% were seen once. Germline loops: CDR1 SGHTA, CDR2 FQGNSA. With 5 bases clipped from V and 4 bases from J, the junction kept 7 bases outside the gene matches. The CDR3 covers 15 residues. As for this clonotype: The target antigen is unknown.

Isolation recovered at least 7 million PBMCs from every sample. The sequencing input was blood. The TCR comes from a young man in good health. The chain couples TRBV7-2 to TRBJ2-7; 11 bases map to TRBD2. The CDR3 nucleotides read TGTGCCAGCAGCCCTCGGACTAGCGGGTGGTACGAGCAGTACTTC. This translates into CASSPRTSGWYEQYF.